This passage covers 29 T cell receptor beta chains from one sample sequenced in a study of identical twins. A single record per CDR3 protein comes from TCRdb applying MiXCR to the 5' RACE reads. The sample lists 650,000 to 750,000 distinct CDR3 sequences; about 20% were seen once. These same records also appear under a second study, on T cells expressing NK-cell markers.

The sample was PBMCs. Receptor source: a woman aged 18 to 35 in good health.

This clonotype was counted ten times or more. The rearrangement links TRBV29-1 to TRBJ2-7; D possibly matches TRBD1 or TRBD2 (6 bases each). Germline assignment: CDR1 SQVTM and CDR2 ANQGSEA. This CDR3 has 14 amino acids. V gave up 5 bases and J gave up 6 bases, with 20 bases separating them. The CDR3 DNA reads as TGCAGCGTTCAAGTATCCGGGGGCGCGGGCGAGCAGTACTTC. Protein product: CSVQVSGGAGEQYF.

This clonotype appeared many times. The chain uses TRBV7-2 and TRBJ2-4; 11 bases line up with TRBD2. CDR1 is SGHTA, CDR2 FQGNSA, per germline. This CDR3 has 17 residues. Unmatched junction bases numbered 3, after V lost 2 bases and J lost 0 bases. The CDR3 DNA is TGTGCCAGCAGCTTAACTAGCGGGAGCCTAGCCAAAAACATTCAGTACTTC. Protein product: CASSLTSGSLAKNIQYF.

This clonotype was detected a few times. This chain uses TRBV20-1 with TRBJ1-5; a possible D gene is TRBD1 (5 bases). CDR3 size: 12 residues. Germline CDR1 reads DFQATT; CDR2 reads SNEGSKA (reference sequence). The ends were cut back, 5 bases at V and 5 bases at J, with 10 bases in the middle. DNA for the CDR3: TGCAGTGCTGGGGACCGAGATCAGCCCCAGCATTTT. It translates to CSAGDRDQPQHF.

This clonotype was seen only a few times. The genes are TRBV12-3 or TRBV12-4 and TRBJ2-5; 8 bases line up with TRBD2. V was pared by 6 bases and J by 3 bases, with 9 bases of the junction left unmatched. The CDR3 consists of 15 residues. CDR3 sequence: CASSSTSGFEETQYF. The CDR3 bases are TGTGCCAGCAGCTCTACTAGCGGATTTGAAGAGACCCAGTACTTC.

The chain recombines TRBV4-3 with TRBJ2-7; unclear D gene. V lost 0 bases, J lost 6 bases, and 6 bases lay in between. The germline V gene has CDR1 LGHNA and CDR2 YSLEER. The length of the CDR3 is 12 residues. The CDR3 is CASSQDRSEQYF. Written as DNA, the CDR3 is TGCGCCAGCAGCCAAGATCGGAGCGAGCAGTACTTC.

The CDR3 DNA is TGTGCCAGCAGCGTAGGAGGGGGGCGGTATGGCTACACCTTC. Residues: CASSVGGGRYGYTF. The J gene is TRBJ1-2, the V gene TRBV9; D may be TRBD1 (6 bases). V lost 0 bases and J 5 bases, leaving 11 bases between the germline ends. Germline CDR1 and CDR2: SGDLS and YYNGEE. The CDR3 sequence is 14 residues long.

This rearrangement joins TRBV6-1 to TRBJ2-2; no definite D call. The CDR3 sequence is 13 residues long. V gave up 6 bases and J gave up 4 bases, with 9 bases separating them. In germline, CDR1 is MNHNS, CDR2 SASEGT. CDR3 in DNA: TGTGCCAGCAGGGTAGCAGGCACCGGGGAGCTGTTTTTT. This encodes CASRVAGTGELFF.

In this sample, this clonotype turned up many times. This rearrangement joins TRBV5-1 to TRBJ2-5; D is ambiguous. Germline lookup yields CDR1 SGHRS and CDR2 YFSETQ. V lost 5 bases and J lost 0, with 11 bases in between. CDR3 size: 14 residues. The chain's CDR3 is CASSRQDDQETQYF. The DNA for the CDR3 is TGCGCCAGCAGTCGGCAGGATGACCAAGAGACCCAGTACTTC.

V gene TRBV12-3 or TRBV12-4 combines with J gene TRBJ1-2; possible D gene TRBD1, 5 bases. CDR3 length: 16 residues. V lost 7 bases to trimming and J lost 3 bases, with 21 bases between them. CDR3 residues: CASTRGRGGSDYGYTF. The CDR3 coding sequence is TGTGCCAGCACCCGGGGACGTGGAGGGTCGGACTATGGCTACACCTTC.

Worth noting for this clonotype: With a much larger clone just one base away, this may be a read error. Likely a read error: the CDR3 ends without its conserved phenylalanine or tryptophan. The genes are TRBV25-1 and TRBJ2-7; no clear D. The CDR3 totals 11 residues. Germline CDR1 reads MGHDK; CDR2 reads SYGVNS. Deletions cut 1 base from V and 2 bases from J, with 0 bases between. The CDR3 DNA is TGTGCCAGCAGTGAATCCTACGAGCAGTACCTC. The encoded protein is CASSESYEQYL.

The V call is TRBV19, the J call TRBJ2-5, with unresolved D. Germline CDR1 reads LNHDA; CDR2 reads SQIVND (reference sequence). The germline V and J ends were trimmed by 5 bases and 5 bases, with 9 bases remaining between them. The CDR3 is made up of 12 amino acids. CDR3 DNA sequence: TGTGCCAGTAGTGGCCTTGGGGAGACCCAGTACTTC. It encodes CASSGLGETQYF.

In its sample, this clonotype was seen a few times. The chain recombines TRBV5-6 with TRBJ2-7, with TRBD1 matching over 12 bases. There are 17 residues in the CDR3. CDR1 and CDR2 (germline): SGHDT, YYEEEE. After removal of 0 bases from V and 5 bases from J, the junction contained 9 bases not matched to a gene. The CDR3 nucleotides are TGTGCCAGCAGCTTGGTAGTTGGGACAGGGGGCCGAAACGAGCAGTACTTC. Its translation: CASSLVVGTGGRNEQYF.

The rearrangement links TRBV27 to TRBJ1-5; 8 bases align to TRBD1. V trimming: 4 bases; J trimming: 7 bases; junction bases outside the gene matches: 6. This CDR3 contains 14 residues. Germline V gene data show CDR1 as MNHEY and CDR2 as SMNVEV (reference sequence). CDR3 loop: CASSYQGARQPQHF. The CDR3 nucleotides read TGTGCCAGCAGTTATCAGGGGGCTCGACAGCCCCAGCATTTT.

A few counts support this clonotype. This chain uses TRBV3-1 with TRBJ2-7; D gene uncertain. The length of the CDR3 is 12 residues. The V end was cut by 4 bases, the J end by 4 bases, with 8 bases between. In germline, CDR1 is LGHDT, CDR2 YNNKEL (reference sequence). CDR3 sequence (DNA): TGTGCCAGCAGCCTTGAGACTTACGAGCAGTACTTC. Its protein product is CASSLETYEQYF.

This clonotype has a handful of counts. The chain links TRBV6-1 to TRBJ1-3; D is unclear. CDR1 MNHNS and CDR2 SASEGT come from the germline V gene. The CDR3 is 13 amino acids. V lost 7 bases and J 2 bases, leaving 9 bases between the germline ends. The CDR3 region has the DNA TGTGCCAGCAAGACCGGTACTGGAAACACCATATATTTT. Translation: CASKTGTGNTIYF.

This clonotype has a count of ten or more. V usage is TRBV20-1 and J usage is TRBJ1-1; the match to TRBD1 covers 8 bases. There are 11 residues in the CDR3. V was clipped by 6 bases and J by 11 bases; unmatched bases: 8. Germline CDR1 reads DFQATT; CDR2 reads SNEGSKA (reference sequence). In DNA form, the CDR3 reads TGCAGTGCAGGACAGGGTATGAGGGCTTTCTTT. It translates to CSAGQGMRAFF.

The chain recombines TRBV2 with TRBJ2-1; D is unclear. The CDR3 covers 14 residues. The ends were cut back, 6 bases at V and 5 bases at J, with 14 bases in the middle. Germline loops: CDR1 SNHLY, CDR2 FYNNEI. CDR3 nucleotides: TGTGCCAGCAGGGAGACCTCCCCGGACAATGAGCAGTTCTTC. Translation: CASRETSPDNEQFF.

In its sample, this clonotype was seen a few times. The rearrangement links TRBV20-1 to TRBJ2-1; 9 nucleotides agree with TRBD2. The CDR3 has 16 amino acids. Germline assignment: CDR1 DFQATT and CDR2 SNEGSKA (reference sequence). V was pared by 7 bases and J by 12 bases, with 22 bases of the junction left unmatched. This chain's CDR3 is CSVGGRDSGGEVGQFF. CDR3 nucleotides: TGCAGTGTAGGCGGCCGCGATAGCGGGGGTGAAGTCGGGCAGTTCTTC.

At least ten counts were recorded for this clonotype. The genes are TRBV5-1 and TRBJ2-2; D unclear. The CDR3 runs 13 residues. CDR1 SGHRS and CDR2 YFSETQ come from the germline V gene. V was clipped by 2 bases and J by 0 bases, with 2 bases between them. This chain's CDR3 is CASSFPNTGELFF. The CDR3 coding sequence is TGCGCCAGCAGCTTTCCGAACACCGGGGAGCTGTTTTTT.

The chain has TRBV5-1 and TRBJ2-7; 12 positions match TRBD2. This CDR3 comprises 17 residues. The V and J ends lost 4 bases and 6 bases, in that order; junction bases with no gene match: 14. In germline, CDR1 is SGHRS, CDR2 YFSETQ. CDR3 protein: CASSPRLAGGPDSEQYF. Here the CDR3 DNA reads TGCGCCAGCAGCCCTCGTCTAGCGGGAGGGCCTGACTCCGAGCAGTACTTC.

This clonotype was picked up a small number of times. The rearrangement uses TRBV7-2 and TRBJ1-1; 9 bases line up with TRBD1. The V gene's germline CDR1 is SGHTA and CDR2 FQGNSA. The V and J ends lost 4 bases and 4 bases, in that order; junction bases with no gene match: 10. The CDR3 has 16 amino acids. The chain's CDR3 is CASSSRGTGGITEAFF. CDR3 DNA sequence: TGTGCCAGCAGCTCCCGCGGTACAGGGGGCATCACTGAAGCTTTCTTT.

This clonotype was seen only a few times. The V call is TRBV5-5, the J call TRBJ1-5; 7 bases agree with TRBD1. Germline V gene sequence: CDR1 SGHKS, CDR2 YYEKEE (reference sequence). The junction had 5 bases not matched to a gene; V was cut back by 3 bases and J by 5 bases. This CDR3 region has 14 residues. The CDR3 loop reads CASSSGQRDQPQHF. CDR3 DNA sequence: TGTGCCAGCAGCTCGGGACAGAGAGATCAGCCCCAGCATTTT.

This clonotype was observed at least ten times. The chain recombines TRBV12-3 or TRBV12-4 with TRBJ2-7; D is ambiguous. V dropped 5 bases and J dropped 2 bases, with 19 bases sitting between them. The CDR3 consists of 16 residues. Here the CDR3 reads CASSTWSNPTTYEQYF. In nucleotides, the CDR3 is TGTGCCAGCAGTACCTGGTCCAATCCAACAACCTACGAGCAGTACTTC.

There are a few counts of this clonotype. J is TRBJ2-7 and V is TRBV29-1; maybe TRBD1 (6 bases). The germline V gene encodes CDR1 SQVTM and CDR2 ANQGSEA. CDR3 length: 13 amino acids. V lost 6 bases and J lost 1, with 13 bases in between. The CDR3 bases are TGCAGCGTCAAAGGGGGAGATTCCTACGAGCAGTACTTC. Encoded protein: CSVKGGDSYEQYF.

The V gene is TRBV20-1, the J gene TRBJ1-1, with D possibly TRBD1 on 5 matching bases. Germline CDR1 is DFQATT and CDR2 is SNEGSKA (reference sequence). Trimming pared 2 bases from V and 1 base from J, leaving 14 bases between. The length of the CDR3 is 15 residues. The CDR3 sequence is CSARSPGFGNTEAFF. In nucleotides, the CDR3 is TGCAGTGCTAGAAGCCCAGGGTTCGGGAACACTGAAGCTTTCTTT.

There are a few counts of this clonotype. J is TRBJ2-4 and V is TRBV4-1; the match to TRBD2 covers 9 bases. The CDR3 extends over 18 amino acids. Germline V gives CDR1 MGHRA, CDR2 YSYEKL. V shed 3 bases and J 1 base; nucleotides not matched to a gene: 10. CDR3 in amino acids: CASSQGSGGPYAKNIQYF. CDR3 in DNA: TGCGCCAGCAGCCAGGGTAGCGGGGGACCCTATGCCAAAAACATTCAGTACTTC.

V is TRBV4-3 and J is TRBJ2-1; D gene unclear. V was pared by 3 bases and J by 4 bases, with 10 bases between. Germline assignment: CDR1 LGHNA and CDR2 YSLEER. There are 14 residues in the CDR3. The chain's CDR3 is CASSHGSRYNEQFF. The CDR3 DNA follows: TGCGCCAGCAGCCATGGTTCCAGATACAATGAGCAGTTCTTC.

J is TRBJ2-5 and V is TRBV11-2, with 7 bases aligning to TRBD2. Germline values: CDR1 SGHAT, CDR2 FQNNGV. The CDR3 consists of 15 residues. The V and J ends lost 2 bases and 1 base, in that order; junction bases with no gene match: 4. In DNA, the CDR3 is TGTGCCAGCAGCTTACTAGGGAGGGCCCAAGAGACCCAGTACTTC. As protein: CASSLLGRAQETQYF.

The chain is built from TRBV9 and TRBJ2-3; D gene unclear. V lost 2 bases and J lost 4, with 11 bases in between. The CDR3 spans 14 residues. Germline assignment: CDR1 SGDLS and CDR2 YYNGEE. The CDR3 DNA reads TGTGCCAGCAGCGTGAAGCCTCTTCCAGATACGCAGTATTTT. Amino acids: CASSVKPLPDTQYF.